The table lists the clone carrying this TCR beta chain with a few counts. The same CDR3 is also encoded by other DNA sequences in this sample. Germline CDR1 reads LNHNV; CDR2 reads YYDKDF (reference sequence). Trimming removed 3 bases from V and 8 bases from J, with 19 bases in between. This CDR3 contains 15 residues. In the source study's methods: Estimates of nucleated cell counts were drawn from the amplification of reference gene primers. The method was immunoSEQ multiplex PCR; TCRdb's version includes in-frame clones alone and lacks a portion of them. The V and J calls and clone size were taken over from that table, and D and trimming were inferred from the DNA. This table has 95,000 or so clones, 79% appearing once. This sample was included in a study of blood T cell repertoires in COVID-19. Study background: Some COVID-19 samples were acute and others convalescent; all came from the United States, Italy and Spain.

This chain links TRBV15 with TRBJ1-2, with a possible D match to TRBD1 (5 bases). The sequence was obtained from an elderly woman with active or convalescent COVID-19. The sample taken for sequencing was peripheral blood. DNA for the CDR3: TGTGCCACCAGCAGGCCCGGAACAGGAGTGGGAGGCTACACCTTC. Its translation: CATSRPGTGVGGYTF. Complete variable domain (other parts from reference TRBV15 and TRBJ1-2): DAMVIQNPRYQVTQFGKPVTLSCSQTLNHNVMYWYQQKSSQAPKLLFHYYDKDFNNEADTPDNFQSRRPNTSFCFLDIRSPGLGDTAMYLCATSRPGTGVGGYTFGSGTRLTVV.